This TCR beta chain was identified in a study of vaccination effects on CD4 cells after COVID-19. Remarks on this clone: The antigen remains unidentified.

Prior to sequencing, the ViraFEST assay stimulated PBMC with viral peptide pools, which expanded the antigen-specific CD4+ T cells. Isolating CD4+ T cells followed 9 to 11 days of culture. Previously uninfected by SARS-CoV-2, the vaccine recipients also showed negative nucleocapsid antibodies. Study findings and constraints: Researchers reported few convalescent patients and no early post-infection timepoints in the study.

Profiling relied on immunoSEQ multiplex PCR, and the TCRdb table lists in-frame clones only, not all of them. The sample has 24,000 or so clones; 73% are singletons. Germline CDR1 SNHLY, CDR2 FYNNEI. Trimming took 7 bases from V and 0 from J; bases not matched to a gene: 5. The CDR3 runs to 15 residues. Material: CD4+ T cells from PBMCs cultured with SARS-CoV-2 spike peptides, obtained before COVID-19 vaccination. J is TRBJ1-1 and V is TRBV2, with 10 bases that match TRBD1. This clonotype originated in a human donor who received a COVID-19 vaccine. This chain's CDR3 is CASITDRGLNTEAFF. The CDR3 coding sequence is TGTGCCAGCATCACAGACAGGGGGCTGAACACTGAAGCTTTCTTT. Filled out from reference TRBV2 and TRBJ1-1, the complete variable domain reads EPEVTQTPSHQVTQMGQEVILRCVPISNHLYFYWYRQILGQKVEFLVSFYNNEISEKSEIFDDQFSVERPDGSNFTLKIRSTKLEDSAMYFCASITDRGLNTEAFFGQGTRLTVV.